Listed below are T cell receptor beta chains from one sample, sequenced in a study of shared clonotypes between healthy human individuals. Clones were read by immunoSEQ multiplex PCR, and TCRdb kept only the in-frame ones, dropping some. The sample has around 1.9 million clones, 80% to 95% seen once. The material sequenced was naive CD8+ T cells from PBMCs. All receptors come from a man between 18 and 35 years old in good health. Some clones in this sample may be carry-over from other donors' samples. CDR3s include the opening cysteine and the closing phenylalanine or tryptophan. The D gene is left open where the match is weak. Clone size appears in some rows only: once, few, many, or a class for an expanded clone.

v_gene: TRBV5-1; d_gene: -; j_gene: TRBJ2-2; abundance: -; CDR3aa: CASCMPPENAGELFF; CDR3nt: TGCGCCAGCTGCATGCCCCCAGAGAACGCCGGGGAGCTGTTTTTT
v_gene: TRBV10-3; d_gene: TRBD2; j_gene: TRBJ2-7; abundance: -; CDR3aa: CAISEVTGLAGVEQYF; CDR3nt: TGTGCCATCAGTGAGGTTACGGGACTAGCGGGAGTTGAGCAGTACTTC
v_gene: TRBV6-1; d_gene: -; j_gene: TRBJ2-2; abundance: -; CDR3aa: CASSPLPPGELFF; CDR3nt: TGTGCCAGCAGTCCTCTTCCACCCGGGGAGCTGTTTTTT
v_gene: TRBV18; d_gene: TRBD1; j_gene: TRBJ2-7; abundance: -; CDR3aa: CASSPGQGPNEQYF; CDR3nt: TGTGCCAGCTCGCCGGGACAGGGGCCCAACGAGCAGTACTTC
v_gene: TRBV15; d_gene: TRBD2; j_gene: TRBJ2-1; abundance: -; CDR3aa: CATLDSGRFNEQFF; CDR3nt: TGTGCCACCTTAGATAGCGGGAGGTTCAATGAGCAGTTCTTC
v_gene: TRBV5-1; d_gene: -; j_gene: TRBJ2-7; abundance: -; CDR3aa: CASSFSGLTYEQYF; CDR3nt: TGCGCCAGCAGCTTCTCGGGGTTAACCTACGAGCAGTACTTC
v_gene: TRBV4-1; d_gene: -; j_gene: TRBJ2-7; abundance: -; CDR3aa: CASSQEFLAPYEQYF; CDR3nt: TGCGCCAGCAGCCAAGAATTCCTCGCCCCCTACGAGCAGTACTTC
v_gene: TRBV2; d_gene: -; j_gene: TRBJ2-1; abundance: -; CDR3aa: CASSPPNDNEQFF; CDR3nt: TGTGCCAGCAGTCCCCCCAATGACAATGAGCAGTTCTTC
v_gene: TRBV29-1; d_gene: -; j_gene: TRBJ2-2; abundance: few; CDR3aa: CSVMDRRNTGELFF; CDR3nt: TGCAGCGTCATGGACAGACGGAACACCGGGGAGCTGTTTTTT
v_gene: TRBV6-5; d_gene: -; j_gene: TRBJ2-1; abundance: -; CDR3aa: CASSYSGGPAYNEQFF; CDR3nt: TGTGCCAGCAGTTACTCCGGGGGTCCCGCCTACAATGAGCAGTTCTTC
v_gene: TRBV7-6; d_gene: TRBD2; j_gene: TRBJ2-1; abundance: -; CDR3aa: CASSLLREVVDEQFF; CDR3nt: TGTGCCAGCAGCTTACTACGGGAGGTTGTGGATGAGCAGTTCTTC
v_gene: TRBV4-3; d_gene: -; j_gene: TRBJ2-7; abundance: -; CDR3aa: CASSQGTYGYEQYF; CDR3nt: TGCGCCAGCAGCCAAGGGACATACGGCTACGAGCAGTACTTC
v_gene: TRBV9; d_gene: -; j_gene: TRBJ2-3; abundance: -; CDR3aa: CASSLGTRTDTQYF; CDR3nt: TGTGCCAGCAGCCTAGGGACACGCACAGATACGCAGTATTTT
v_gene: TRBV25-1; d_gene: -; j_gene: TRBJ1-2; abundance: -; CDR3aa: CASSEGDAWPNYGYTF; CDR3nt: TGTGCCAGCAGTGAGGGGGATGCATGGCCTAACTATGGCTACACCTTC
v_gene: TRBV10-1; d_gene: -; j_gene: TRBJ1-2; abundance: once; CDR3aa: CASSESRRGSYTF; CDR3nt: TGCGCCAGCAGTGAGTCGAGGCGTGGTAGCTACACCTTC
v_gene: TRBV4-1; d_gene: -; j_gene: TRBJ2-6; abundance: -; CDR3aa: CASTDSGANVLTF; CDR3nt: TGCGCCAGCACTGACTCTGGGGCCAACGTCCTGACTTTC
v_gene: TRBV29-1; d_gene: TRBD2; j_gene: TRBJ2-3; abundance: -; CDR3aa: CSVGGGGRADTQYF; CDR3nt: TGCAGCGTCGGAGGTGGCGGGAGGGCAGATACGCAGTATTTT
v_gene: TRBV4-2; d_gene: TRBD2; j_gene: TRBJ2-1; abundance: -; CDR3aa: CASSQASTSGNEQFF; CDR3nt: TGTGCCAGCAGCCAAGCGTCGACTAGCGGGAATGAGCAGTTCTTC
v_gene: TRBV28; d_gene: -; j_gene: TRBJ2-1; abundance: -; CDR3aa: CASSLWGQGEQFF; CDR3nt: TGTGCCAGCAGTTTATGGGGACAAGGTGAGCAGTTCTTC
v_gene: TRBV7-6; d_gene: TRBD1; j_gene: TRBJ2-7; abundance: -; CDR3aa: CASSLEFATGGAYEQYF; CDR3nt: TGTGCCAGCAGCTTAGAGTTCGCGACAGGGGGTGCCTACGAGCAGTACTTC
v_gene: TRBV19; d_gene: TRBD2; j_gene: TRBJ2-1; abundance: -; CDR3aa: CASHKSGRVNEQFF; CDR3nt: TGTGCCAGCCATAAGAGCGGGAGGGTCAATGAGCAGTTCTTC
v_gene: TRBV19; d_gene: -; j_gene: TRBJ2-7; abundance: -; CDR3aa: CASSIRGFEQYF; CDR3nt: TGTGCCAGTAGTATCCGGGGGTTCGAGCAGTACTTC
v_gene: TRBV6-1; d_gene: -; j_gene: TRBJ1-5; abundance: -; CDR3aa: CASSEGTAILLVGQPQHF; CDR3nt: TGTGCCAGCAGTGAAGGGACAGCCATCTTATTGGTAGGTCAGCCCCAGCATTTT
v_gene: TRBV5-4; d_gene: -; j_gene: TRBJ1-2; abundance: -; CDR3aa: CASSPSEGNGYTF; CDR3nt: TGTGCCAGCAGCCCATCGGAGGGAAATGGCTACACCTTC
v_gene: TRBV5-1; d_gene: -; j_gene: TRBJ2-2; abundance: -; CDR3aa: CASSLVGSGTGELFF; CDR3nt: TGCGCCAGCAGCCTGGTGGGTTCCGGCACCGGGGAGCTGTTTTTT
v_gene: TRBV19; d_gene: -; j_gene: TRBJ1-5; abundance: -; CDR3aa: CASSEEGGYFQPQHF; CDR3nt: TGTGCCAGTAGTGAGGAAGGGGGGTATTTTCAGCCCCAGCATTTT
v_gene: TRBV27; d_gene: -; j_gene: TRBJ2-1; abundance: once; CDR3aa: CASSLRGPSYNEQFF; CDR3nt: TGTGCCAGCAGTTTGCGGGGACCATCCTACAATGAGCAGTTCTTC
v_gene: TRBV27; d_gene: -; j_gene: TRBJ2-3; abundance: -; CDR3aa: CASSSSDTQYF; CDR3nt: TGTGCCAGCAGTTCCTCCGATACGCAGTATTTT
v_gene: TRBV6-5; d_gene: -; j_gene: TRBJ2-3; abundance: -; CDR3aa: CASSYTTEADTQYF; CDR3nt: TGTGCCAGCAGTTACACGACCGAGGCGGATACGCAGTATTTT
v_gene: TRBV27; d_gene: -; j_gene: TRBJ2-7; abundance: once; CDR3aa: CASSLGSGVREQYF; CDR3nt: TGTGCCAGCAGTTTAGGGTCCGGGGTTCGGGAGCAGTACTTC
v_gene: TRBV30; d_gene: -; j_gene: TRBJ1-1; abundance: -; CDR3aa: CAWSVVQNTEAFF; CDR3nt: TGTGCCTGGAGTGTAGTCCAGAACACTGAAGCTTTCTTT
v_gene: TRBV7-9; d_gene: TRBD2; j_gene: TRBJ2-5; abundance: -; CDR3aa: CASSRTSGRWKETQYF; CDR3nt: TGTGCCAGCAGCCGGACTAGCGGGAGGTGGAAAGAGACCCAGTACTTC
v_gene: TRBV7-9; d_gene: TRBD1; j_gene: TRBJ2-1; abundance: -; CDR3aa: CASSPTGTGYNEQFF; CDR3nt: TGTGCCAGCAGCCCCACCGGGACAGGTTACAATGAGCAGTTCTTC
v_gene: TRBV5-1; d_gene: TRBD2; j_gene: TRBJ2-1; abundance: -; CDR3aa: CASSLGGTSGPSSYNEQFF; CDR3nt: TGCGCCAGCAGCTTGGGTGGGACTAGCGGGCCGAGCTCCTACAATGAGCAGTTCTTC
v_gene: TRBV7-8; d_gene: TRBD1; j_gene: TRBJ2-7; abundance: -; CDR3aa: CATLRWGQEHYEQYF; CDR3nt: TGTGCCACCCTACGGTGGGGACAGGAACATTACGAGCAGTACTTC
v_gene: TRBV28; d_gene: -; j_gene: TRBJ2-7; abundance: -; CDR3aa: CASSTPRRGSYEQYF; CDR3nt: TGTGCCAGCAGTACGCCACGTAGGGGCTCGTACGAGCAGTACTTC
v_gene: TRBV7-9; d_gene: TRBD1; j_gene: TRBJ2-7; abundance: -; CDR3aa: CASSPDREEYEQYF; CDR3nt: TGTGCCAGCAGCCCGGACAGGGAAGAATACGAGCAGTACTTC
v_gene: TRBV2; d_gene: -; j_gene: TRBJ1-4; abundance: -; CDR3aa: CASSEATLRNEKLFF; CDR3nt: TGTGCCAGCAGTGAAGCCACCCTCCGTAATGAAAAACTGTTTTTT
v_gene: TRBV7-6; d_gene: -; j_gene: TRBJ2-3; abundance: -; CDR3aa: CASSLRDLSTSTDTQYF; CDR3nt: TGTGCCAGCAGCTTAAGGGATTTGAGTACTAGCACAGATACGCAGTATTTT